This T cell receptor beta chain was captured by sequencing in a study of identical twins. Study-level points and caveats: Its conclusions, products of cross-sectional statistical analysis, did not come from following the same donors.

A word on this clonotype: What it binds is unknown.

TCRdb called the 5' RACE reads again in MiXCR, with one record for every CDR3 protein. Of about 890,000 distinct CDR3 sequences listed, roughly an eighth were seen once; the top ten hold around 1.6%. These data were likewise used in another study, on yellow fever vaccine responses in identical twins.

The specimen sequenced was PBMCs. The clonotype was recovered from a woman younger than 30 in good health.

The CDR3 DNA sequence: TGCGCCAGCAGCTGGGGCGGGACCGGCGGCACCGGGGAGCTGTTTTTT. This sequence encodes CASSWGGTGGTGELFF. The V gene is TRBV5-1, the J gene TRBJ2-2; TRBD2 might be the D (6 bases). Germline CDR1 is SGHRS and CDR2 is YFSETQ. The CDR3 sequence is 16 residues long. The V end was cut by 3 bases, the J end by 4 bases, with 16 bases between.